This T cell receptor (beta chain) was obtained from a study of cytomegalovirus exposure and HLA in healthy donors. Study-level background: Researchers found that roughly 80% of about 400 genotyped donors fell within the Caucasian-associated ancestry cluster. Study-level findings and limits: When analyzed later, a missense DCLRE1C variant was found to be linked to TCR beta V- and J-gene trimming. Most CMV-associated TCR beta chains appeared HLA-restricted in a later analysis.

The V gene lost 1 base and the J gene lost 7 bases, with 7 bases spanning the gap. This CDR3 spans 12 amino acids. Germline V gives CDR1 SGHDN, CDR2 FVKESK. In nominal health when sampled, donors likely had unrecorded immune exposures nonetheless. A remark on this clone: Its target is not known.

A multiplex PCR was run with 60 Vbeta primers and 13 Jbeta primers. Repertoires were generated with immunoSEQ multiplex PCR, while TCRdb's copy carries only in-frame clones and drops some. The sample lists 99,000 or so clones, under 85% occurring once. Sequenced input: PBMCs. The chain joins TRBV14 to TRBJ1-1; D is ambiguous. This sequence originates from a man aged 18-30 years in good health and CMV-seronegative. The CDR3 nucleotides read TGTGCCAGCAGCCAAGGACGCGGTGAAGCTTTCTTT. It is translated as CASSQGRGEAFF.